This TCR beta chain was captured in a study of blood T cell repertoires in COVID-19. Study details: From T cells, B-cell-depleted T cells, or PBMCs came the material, which was cDNA or gDNA.

Authors' analysis steps: Amplification of reference gene primers provided the estimated nucleated cell counts. Repertoires were generated with immunoSEQ multiplex PCR, while TCRdb's copy carries only in-frame clones and drops some. The V and J calls and the clone size are those of that table, but D and trimming were determined from the DNA. The sample records 200,000 to 250,000 clones, approximately 86% being singletons. This clonotype was obtained from a woman aged 40 to 55 with acute COVID-19. Sequenced material: PBMCs or T cells enriched from blood (not recorded which).

This CDR3 reads CASSSRGRDHQETQYF. The CDR3 bases are TGTGCCAGCAGCTCTAGAGGGCGGGACCACCAAGAGACCCAGTACTTC. J is TRBJ2-5 and V is TRBV9; perhaps TRBD2 as D (6 bases). The V gene's germline CDR1 is SGDLS and CDR2 YYNGEE. V gave up 4 bases and J gave up 0 bases, with 16 bases separating them. The CDR3 runs to 16 residues.